The TCR beta chain under discussion was sequenced for a study of breast tumors, draining lymph nodes, adjacent tissues. A single record per CDR3 protein comes from TCRdb applying MiXCR to the multiplex PCR reads. The sample has under 350,000 distinct CDR3 sequences; more than 30% are singletons. Findings and caveats of the study: Tumors had less TCR diversity than lymph nodes, more than nontumor tissue.

The CDR3 is 16 amino acids. The V segment lost 6 bases and the J segment 3 bases; nucleotides outside the gene matches: 9. Germline assignment: CDR1 SNHLY and CDR2 FYNNEI. Notes on this clonotype: What it recognizes is unknown.

The lymph nodes were axillary draining lymph nodes from breast cancer patients. Sequenced material: axillary lymph node tissue. This chain joins TRBV2 and TRBJ2-2; 8 bases agree with TRBD2. This sequence was found in a female donor with breast cancer. Some clones in this sample may be carry-over from other donors' samples. The CDR3 loop is CASRLPGGPDTGELFF. CDR3 nucleotide sequence: TGTGCCAGCAGGCTCCCGGGAGGGCCTGACACCGGGGAGCTGTTTTTT.